This TCR beta chain stems from a study of T cell responses to AZD1222 COVID-19 vaccine. CDR3 length: 15 residues. Germline assignment: CDR1 LNHDA and CDR2 SQIVND (reference sequence). The J segment lost 7 bases and the V segment lost 5 bases, leaving 10 bases of the junction unmatched. Sequencing was performed with immunoSEQ multiplex PCR; in TCRdb, only in-frame clones are kept and a portion is missing. This table holds around 190,000 clones, approximately 94% found once. This clonotype originated in an adult who received the AZD1222 COVID-19 vaccine. The V call is TRBV19, the J call TRBJ1-5, with 8 bases matching TRBD1. The sample was peripheral blood, taken 28 days after the second AZD1222 dose. The CDR3 bases are TGTGCCAGTAGTCCTGGGACAGGCTTAGGCCAGCCCCAGCATTTT. The encoded protein is CASSPGTGLGQPQHF.